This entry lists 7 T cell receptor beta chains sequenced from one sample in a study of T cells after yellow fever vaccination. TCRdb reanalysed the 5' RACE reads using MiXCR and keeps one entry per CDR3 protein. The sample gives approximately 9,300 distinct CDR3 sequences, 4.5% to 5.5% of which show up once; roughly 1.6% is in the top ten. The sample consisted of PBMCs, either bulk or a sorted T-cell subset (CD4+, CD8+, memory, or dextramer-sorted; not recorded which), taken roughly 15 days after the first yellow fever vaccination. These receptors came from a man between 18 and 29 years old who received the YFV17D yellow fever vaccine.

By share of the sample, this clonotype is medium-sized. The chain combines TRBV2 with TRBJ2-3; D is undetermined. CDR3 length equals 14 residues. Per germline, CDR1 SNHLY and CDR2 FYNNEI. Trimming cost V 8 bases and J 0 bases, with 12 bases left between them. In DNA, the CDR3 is TGTGCCAGCGCGGTGACTTGGAGCACAGATACGCAGTATTTT. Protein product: CASAVTWSTDTQYF.

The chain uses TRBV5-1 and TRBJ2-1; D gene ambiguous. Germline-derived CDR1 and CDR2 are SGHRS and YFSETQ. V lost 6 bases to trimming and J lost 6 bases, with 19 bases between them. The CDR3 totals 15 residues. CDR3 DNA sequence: TGCGCCAGCAAACCTCAAAGCCAATCGGTCAATGAGCAGTTCTTC. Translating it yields CASKPQSQSVNEQFF. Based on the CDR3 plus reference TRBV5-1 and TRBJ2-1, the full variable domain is KAGVTQTPRYLIKTRGQQVTLSCSPISGHRSVSWYQQTPGQGLQFLFEYFSETQRNKGNFPGRFSGRQFSNSRSEMNVSTLELGDSALYLCASKPQSQSVNEQFFGPGTRLTVL.

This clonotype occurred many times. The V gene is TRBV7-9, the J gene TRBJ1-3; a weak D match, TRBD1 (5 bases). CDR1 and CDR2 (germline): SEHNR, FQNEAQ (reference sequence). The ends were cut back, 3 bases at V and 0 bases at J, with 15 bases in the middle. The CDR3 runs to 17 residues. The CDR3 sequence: CASSLLRAGSSGNTIYF. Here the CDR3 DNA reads TGTGCCAGCAGCTTGCTCAGGGCAGGGAGCTCTGGAAACACCATATATTTT.

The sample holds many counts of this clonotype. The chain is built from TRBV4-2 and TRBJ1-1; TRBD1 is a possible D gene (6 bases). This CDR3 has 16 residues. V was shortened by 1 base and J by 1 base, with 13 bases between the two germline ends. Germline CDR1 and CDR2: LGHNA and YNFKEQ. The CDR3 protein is CASSQALQGSNTEAFF. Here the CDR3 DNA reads TGTGCCAGCAGCCAAGCCTTACAGGGATCGAACACTGAAGCTTTCTTT.

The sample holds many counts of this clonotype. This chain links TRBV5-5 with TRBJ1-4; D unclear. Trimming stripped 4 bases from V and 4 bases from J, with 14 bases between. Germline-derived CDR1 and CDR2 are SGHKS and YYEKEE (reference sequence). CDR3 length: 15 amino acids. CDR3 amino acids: CASSPVNRDNEKLFF. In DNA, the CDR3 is TGTGCCAGCAGCCCCGTCAACAGAGATAATGAAAAACTGTTTTTT. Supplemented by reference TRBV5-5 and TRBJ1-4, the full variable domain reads DAGVTQSPTHLIKTRGQQVTLRCSPISGHKSVSWYQQVLGQGPQFIFQYYEKEERGRGNFPDRFSARQFPNYSSELNVNALLLGDSALYLCASSPVNRDNEKLFFGSGTQLSVL.

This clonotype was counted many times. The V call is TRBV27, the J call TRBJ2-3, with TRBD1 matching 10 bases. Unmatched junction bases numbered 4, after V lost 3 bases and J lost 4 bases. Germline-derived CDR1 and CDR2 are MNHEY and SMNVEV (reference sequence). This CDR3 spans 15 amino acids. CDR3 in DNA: TGTGCCAGCAGTTTCGACAGGGGGCGGGCAGATACGCAGTATTTT. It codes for CASSFDRGRADTQYF.

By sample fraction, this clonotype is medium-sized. CDR3 sequence (DNA): TGTGCCAGCAGCTCCGGCCCCACGGTTAGCGGGACAATGTATGAGCAGTTCTTC. Translation gives CASSSGPTVSGTMYEQFF. The V call is TRBV7-3, the J call TRBJ2-1, with 8 nucleotides matching TRBD2. The V gene end was trimmed by 4 bases and the J gene end by 8 bases; junction bases not matched to a gene: 19. This CDR3 comprises 18 residues. In germline, CDR1 is SGHTA, CDR2 FQGTGA.